A selection of T cell receptor beta chains follows, all from one sample in a study of shared clonotypes between healthy human individuals. Sequenced by immunoSEQ multiplex PCR; TCRdb stores in-frame clones only, minus some. The table lists over a million clones, 65% to 80% of them singletons, with roughly 1.4% in the top ten. The sample comprised memory CD4+ T cells sorted from blood. These receptors were taken from a man younger than 35 in good health. Each CDR3 is given with its conserved first and last residue. The D gene is left open where the match is weak.

>TRBV25-1|15|.|TRBJ2-7
CASSDVSRGHDEQYF
TGTGCCAGCAGTGACGTATCCAGGGGACACGACGAGCAGTACTTC
>TRBV10-3|14|.|TRBJ2-1
CAISGGQGYNEQFF
TGTGCCATCAGTGGTGGGCAGGGATACAATGAGCAGTTCTTC
>TRBV4-2|15|.|TRBJ1-1
CASSQDKARDTEAFF
TGTGCCAGCAGCCAAGATAAAGCCAGGGACACTGAAGCTTTCTTT
>TRBV6-5|14|.|TRBJ1-2
CASSYSWVDYGYTF
TGTGCCAGCAGTTACTCATGGGTGGACTATGGCTACACCTTC
>TRBV14|16|.|TRBJ1-2
CASSQNPYTGKYGYTF
TGTGCCAGCAGCCAAAACCCCTATACAGGAAAATATGGCTACACCTTC
>TRBV28|15|TRBD1|TRBJ1-2
CASSLWQGVDYGYTF
TGTGCCAGCAGTTTATGGCAGGGGGTCGACTATGGCTACACCTTC
>TRBV5-4|15|TRBD1|TRBJ2-3
CASSLATGVTDTQYF
TGTGCCAGCAGCTTGGCGACAGGGGTCACAGATACGCAGTATTTT
>TRBV2|14|.|TRBJ2-7
CASSEAIGDNEQYF
TGTGCCAGCAGTGAAGCAATAGGAGACAACGAGCAGTACTTC
>TRBV2|17|.|TRBJ2-7
CASSEARQLLYSYEQYF
TGTGCCAGCAGTGAAGCCCGACAGTTACTGTACTCCTACGAGCAGTACTTC
>TRBV4-1|15|.|TRBJ1-3
CASSQANTAGNTIYF
TGCGCCAGCAGCCAAGCAAACACAGCTGGAAACACCATATATTTT
>TRBV6-5|16|TRBD1|TRBJ2-2
CASSSGTGSNTGELFF
TGTGCCAGCAGTTCCGGGACAGGGTCTAACACCGGGGAGCTGTTTTTT
>TRBV9|16|TRBD2|TRBJ2-5
CASSVGVSGGQETQYF
TGTGCCAGCAGCGTAGGGGTTAGCGGGGGGCAAGAGACCCAGTACTTC